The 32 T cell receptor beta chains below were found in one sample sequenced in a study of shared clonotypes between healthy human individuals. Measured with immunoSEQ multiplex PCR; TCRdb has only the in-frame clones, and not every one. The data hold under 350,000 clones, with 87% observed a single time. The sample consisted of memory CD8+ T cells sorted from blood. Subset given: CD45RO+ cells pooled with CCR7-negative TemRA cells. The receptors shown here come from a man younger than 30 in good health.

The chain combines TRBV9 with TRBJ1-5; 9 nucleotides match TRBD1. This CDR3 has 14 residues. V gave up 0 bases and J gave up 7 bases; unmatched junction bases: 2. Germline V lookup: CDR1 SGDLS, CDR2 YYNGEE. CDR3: CASSVGTGVQPQHF. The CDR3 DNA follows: TGTGCCAGCAGCGTAGGGACAGGGGTACAGCCCCAGCATTTT.

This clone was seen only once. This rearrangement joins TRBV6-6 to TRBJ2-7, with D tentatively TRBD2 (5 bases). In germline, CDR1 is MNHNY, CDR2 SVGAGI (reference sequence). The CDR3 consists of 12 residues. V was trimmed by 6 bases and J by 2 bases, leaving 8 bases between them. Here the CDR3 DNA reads TGTGCCAGCAGCCCCGGGACCTACGAGCAGTACTTC. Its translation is CASSPGTYEQYF.

DNA for the CDR3: TGTGCCAGCAGTTATGACAGGGGATACACTGAAGCTTTCTTT. Translating gives CASSYDRGYTEAFF. The chain uses TRBV27 and TRBJ1-1; TRBD1 agrees at 8 bases. V shed 4 bases and J 3 bases; nucleotides not matched to a gene: 4. This CDR3 comprises 14 residues. The germline gives CDR1 MNHEY, CDR2 SMNVEV (reference sequence).

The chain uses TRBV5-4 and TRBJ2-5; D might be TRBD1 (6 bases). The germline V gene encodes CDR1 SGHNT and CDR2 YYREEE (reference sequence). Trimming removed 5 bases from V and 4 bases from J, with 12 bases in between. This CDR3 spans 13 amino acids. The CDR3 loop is CASSFRGSETQYF. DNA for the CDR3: TGTGCCAGCAGTTTCAGGGGATCAGAGACCCAGTACTTC.

CDR3 nucleotides: TGTGCCAGCAGCCCAAGATTCCAGGGGACAGAGGACTACGGTGAGCAGTTCTTC. Its translation is CASSPRFQGTEDYGEQFF. The genes are TRBV7-9 and TRBJ2-1; a weak D match, TRBD1 (7 bases). This CDR3 has 18 amino acids. Germline assignment: CDR1 SEHNR and CDR2 FQNEAQ (reference sequence). The V end lost 5 bases, the J end lost 9 bases, and 29 bases lay between the germline ends. The full variable domain, in which reference TRBV7-9 and TRBJ2-1 provide the parts outside the CDR3, is DTGVSQNPRHKITKRGQNVTFRCDPISEHNRLYWYRQTLGQGPEFLTYFQNEAQLEKSRLLSDRFSAERPKGSFSTLEIQRTEQGDSAMYLCASSPRFQGTEDYGEQFFGPGTRLTVL.

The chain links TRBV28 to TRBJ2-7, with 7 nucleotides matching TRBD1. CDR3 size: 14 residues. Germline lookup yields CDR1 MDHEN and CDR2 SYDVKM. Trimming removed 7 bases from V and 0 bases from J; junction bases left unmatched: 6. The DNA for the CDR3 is TGTGCCAGCACACAGACAGGGAGCTCCTACGAGCAGTACTTC. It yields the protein CASTQTGSSYEQYF.

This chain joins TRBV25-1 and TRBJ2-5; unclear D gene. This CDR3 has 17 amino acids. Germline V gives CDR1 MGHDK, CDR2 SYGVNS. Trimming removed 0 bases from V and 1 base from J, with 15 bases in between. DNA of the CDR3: TGTGCCAGCAGTGAATATTGGCAACCCCTGCCCCAAGAGACCCAGTACTTC. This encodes CASSEYWQPLPQETQYF.

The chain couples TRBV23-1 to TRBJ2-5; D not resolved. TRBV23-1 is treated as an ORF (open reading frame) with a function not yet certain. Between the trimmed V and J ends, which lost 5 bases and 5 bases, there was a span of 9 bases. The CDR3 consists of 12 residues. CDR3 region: CASSRLGETQYF. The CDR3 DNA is TGCGCCAGCAGTAGGCTAGGTGAGACCCAGTACTTC.

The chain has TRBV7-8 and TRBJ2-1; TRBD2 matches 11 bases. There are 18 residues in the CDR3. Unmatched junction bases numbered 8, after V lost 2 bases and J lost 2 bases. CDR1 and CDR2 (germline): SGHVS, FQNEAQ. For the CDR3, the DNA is TGTGCCAGCAGCTTAATTTCGGGACTAGCGGTCCCCTACAATGAGCAGTTCTTC. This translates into CASSLISGLAVPYNEQFF.

CDR3 coding DNA: TGTGCCAGCATCCCCCTGGGAGCGGGGGGGCCCCACGAGCAGTACTTC. It is translated as CASIPLGAGGPHEQYF. V is TRBV27 and J is TRBJ2-7; 10 bases are shared with TRBD2. The CDR3 has 16 residues. Trimming cost V 7 bases and J 5 bases; bases outside gene matches: 14. The germline gives CDR1 MNHEY, CDR2 SMNVEV (reference sequence).

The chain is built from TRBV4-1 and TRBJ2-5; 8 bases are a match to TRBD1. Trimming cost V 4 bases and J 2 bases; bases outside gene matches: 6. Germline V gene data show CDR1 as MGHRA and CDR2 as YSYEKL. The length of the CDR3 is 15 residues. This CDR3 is CASSREGDRQETQYF. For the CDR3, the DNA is TGCGCCAGCAGCCGAGAGGGGGACAGGCAAGAGACCCAGTACTTC.

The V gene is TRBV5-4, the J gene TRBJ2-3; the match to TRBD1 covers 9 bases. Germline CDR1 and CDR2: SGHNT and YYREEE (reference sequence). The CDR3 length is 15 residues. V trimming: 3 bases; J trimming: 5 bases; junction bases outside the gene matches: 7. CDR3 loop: CASSYGTGHLDTQYF. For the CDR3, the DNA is TGTGCCAGCAGCTACGGGACAGGGCATCTAGATACGCAGTATTTT. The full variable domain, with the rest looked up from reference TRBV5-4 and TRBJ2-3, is ETGVTQSPTHLIKTRGQQVTLRCSSQSGHNTVSWYQQALGQGPQFIFQYYREEENGRGNFPPRFSGLQFPNYSSELNVNALELDDSALYLCASSYGTGHLDTQYFGPGTRLTVL.

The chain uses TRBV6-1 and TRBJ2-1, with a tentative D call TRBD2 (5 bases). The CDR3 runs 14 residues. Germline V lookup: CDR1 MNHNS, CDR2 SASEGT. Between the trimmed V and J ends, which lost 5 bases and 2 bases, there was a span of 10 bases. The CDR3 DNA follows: TGTGCCAGCAGTAGACCCGGGGCCTACAATGAGCAGTTCTTC. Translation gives CASSRPGAYNEQFF.

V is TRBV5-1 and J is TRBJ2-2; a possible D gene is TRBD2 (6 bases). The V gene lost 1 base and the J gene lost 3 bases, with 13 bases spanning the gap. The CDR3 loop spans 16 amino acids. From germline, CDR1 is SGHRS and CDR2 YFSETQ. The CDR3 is CASSLHRWRDTGELFF. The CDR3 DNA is TGCGCCAGCAGCTTGCACCGGTGGAGGGACACCGGGGAGCTGTTTTTT.

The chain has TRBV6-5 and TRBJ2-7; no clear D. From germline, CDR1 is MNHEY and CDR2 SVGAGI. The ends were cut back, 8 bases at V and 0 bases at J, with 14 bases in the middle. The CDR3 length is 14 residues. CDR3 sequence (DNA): TGTGCCAGCTCGTCCACCGTCCCCTCCTACGAGCAGTACTTC. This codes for CASSSTVPSYEQYF.

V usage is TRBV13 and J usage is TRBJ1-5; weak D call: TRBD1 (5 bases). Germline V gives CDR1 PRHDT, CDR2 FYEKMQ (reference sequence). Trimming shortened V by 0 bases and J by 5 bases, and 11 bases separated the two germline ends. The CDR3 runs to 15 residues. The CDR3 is CASSLGPEGHQPQHF. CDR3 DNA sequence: TGTGCCAGCAGCTTAGGGCCGGAGGGGCATCAGCCCCAGCATTTT.

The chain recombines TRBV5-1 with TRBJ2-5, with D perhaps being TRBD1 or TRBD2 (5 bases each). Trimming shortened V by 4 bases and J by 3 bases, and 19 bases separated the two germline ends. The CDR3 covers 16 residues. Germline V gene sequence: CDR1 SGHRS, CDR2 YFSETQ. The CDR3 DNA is TGCGCCAGCAGCCCCAAAATGGGGGTCGTGGAAGAGACCCAGTACTTC. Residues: CASSPKMGVVEETQYF.

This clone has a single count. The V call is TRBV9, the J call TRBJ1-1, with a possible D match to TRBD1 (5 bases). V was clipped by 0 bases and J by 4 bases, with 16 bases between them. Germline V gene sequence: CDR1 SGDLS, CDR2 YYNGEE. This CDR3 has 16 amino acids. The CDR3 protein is CASSVAQTSGSTEAFF. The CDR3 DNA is TGTGCCAGCAGCGTAGCTCAAACATCAGGGTCCACTGAAGCTTTCTTT.

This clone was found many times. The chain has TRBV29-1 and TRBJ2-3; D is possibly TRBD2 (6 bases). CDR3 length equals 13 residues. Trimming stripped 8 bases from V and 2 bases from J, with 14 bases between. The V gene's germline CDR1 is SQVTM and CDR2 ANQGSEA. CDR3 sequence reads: CSQTSRNTDTQYF. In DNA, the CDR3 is TGCAGCCAAACTAGCCGCAACACAGATACGCAGTATTTT.

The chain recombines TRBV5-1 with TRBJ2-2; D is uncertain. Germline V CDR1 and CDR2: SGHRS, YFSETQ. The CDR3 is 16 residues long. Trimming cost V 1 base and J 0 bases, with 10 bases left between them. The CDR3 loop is CASSLTASSNTGELFF. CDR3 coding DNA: TGCGCCAGCAGCTTGACAGCAAGCTCGAACACCGGGGAGCTGTTTTTT.

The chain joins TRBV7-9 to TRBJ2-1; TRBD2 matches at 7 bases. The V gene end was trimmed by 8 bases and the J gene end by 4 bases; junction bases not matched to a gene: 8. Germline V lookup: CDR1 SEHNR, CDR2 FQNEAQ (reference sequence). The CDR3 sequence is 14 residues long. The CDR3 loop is CASFESGEYNEQFF. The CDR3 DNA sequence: TGTGCCAGCTTCGAAAGCGGGGAGTACAATGAGCAGTTCTTC.

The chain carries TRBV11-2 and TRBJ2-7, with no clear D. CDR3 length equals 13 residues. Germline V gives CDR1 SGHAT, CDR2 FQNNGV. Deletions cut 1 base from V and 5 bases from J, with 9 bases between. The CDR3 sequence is CASSLALIHEQYF. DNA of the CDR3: TGTGCCAGCAGCTTAGCACTAATCCACGAGCAGTACTTC.

The CDR3 DNA sequence: TGTGCCAGCAGCTGGGACAGGGGCTACGAGCAGTACTTC. Protein product: CASSWDRGYEQYF. V and J are TRBV28 and TRBJ2-7; TRBD1 agrees at 10 bases. V was pared by 6 bases and J by 3 bases, with 2 bases of the junction left unmatched. This CDR3 spans 13 amino acids. Germline loops: CDR1 MDHEN, CDR2 SYDVKM.

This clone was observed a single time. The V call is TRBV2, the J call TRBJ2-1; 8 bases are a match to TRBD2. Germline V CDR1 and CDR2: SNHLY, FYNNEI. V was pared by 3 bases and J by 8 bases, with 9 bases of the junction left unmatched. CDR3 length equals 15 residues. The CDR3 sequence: CASSDPRGGGDEQFF. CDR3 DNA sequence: TGTGCCAGCAGTGACCCCCGGGGGGGAGGGGATGAGCAGTTCTTC.

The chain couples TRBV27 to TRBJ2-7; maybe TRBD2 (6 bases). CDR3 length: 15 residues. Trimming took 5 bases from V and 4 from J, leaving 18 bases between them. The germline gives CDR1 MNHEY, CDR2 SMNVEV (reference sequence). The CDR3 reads CASSLSGGLRYEQYF. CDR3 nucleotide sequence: TGTGCCAGCAGTCTTTCTGGAGGGCTCAGGTACGAGCAGTACTTC.

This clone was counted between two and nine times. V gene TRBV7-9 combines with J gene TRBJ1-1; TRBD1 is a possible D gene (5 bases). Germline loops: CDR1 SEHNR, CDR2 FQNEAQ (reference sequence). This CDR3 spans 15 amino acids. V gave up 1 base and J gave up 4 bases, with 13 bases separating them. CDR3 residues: CASSLGWAGGTEAFF. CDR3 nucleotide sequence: TGTGCCAGCAGCTTAGGGTGGGCCGGGGGCACTGAAGCTTTCTTT.

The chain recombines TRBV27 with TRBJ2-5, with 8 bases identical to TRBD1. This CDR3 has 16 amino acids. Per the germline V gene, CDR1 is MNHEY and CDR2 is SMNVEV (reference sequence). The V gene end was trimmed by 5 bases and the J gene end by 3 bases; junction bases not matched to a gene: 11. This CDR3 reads CASSPAGTGREETQYF. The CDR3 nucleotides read TGTGCCAGCAGTCCCGCCGGGACAGGAAGGGAAGAGACCCAGTACTTC.

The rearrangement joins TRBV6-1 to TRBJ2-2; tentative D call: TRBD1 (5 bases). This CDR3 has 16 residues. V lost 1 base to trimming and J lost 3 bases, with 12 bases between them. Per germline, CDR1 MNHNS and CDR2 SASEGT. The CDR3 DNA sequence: TGTGCCAGCAGTGAAGGAAGGGGCAGGTACACCGGGGAGCTGTTTTTT. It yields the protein CASSEGRGRYTGELFF.

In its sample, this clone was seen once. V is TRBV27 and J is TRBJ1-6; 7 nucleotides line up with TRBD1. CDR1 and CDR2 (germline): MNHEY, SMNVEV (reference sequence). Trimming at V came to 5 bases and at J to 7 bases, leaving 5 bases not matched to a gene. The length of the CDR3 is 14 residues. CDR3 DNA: TGTGCCAGCAGTACAGGGGTGGGGAATTCACCCCTCCACTTT. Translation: CASSTGVGNSPLHF.

The CDR3 coding sequence is TGTGCCAGCAGCACCTCCCCGGGACAGGGGAAGTACACCGGGGAGCTGTTTTTT. Translated: CASSTSPGQGKYTGELFF. The chain carries TRBV9 and TRBJ2-2; 10 nucleotides match TRBD1. CDR1 SGDLS and CDR2 YYNGEE come from the germline V gene. V was clipped by 4 bases and J by 3 bases; unmatched bases: 12. The length of the CDR3 is 18 residues.

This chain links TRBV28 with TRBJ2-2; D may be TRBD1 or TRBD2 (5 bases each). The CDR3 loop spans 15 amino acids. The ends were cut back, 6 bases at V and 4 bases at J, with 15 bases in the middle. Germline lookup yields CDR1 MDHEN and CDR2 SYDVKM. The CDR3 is CASSPFGTGTGELFF. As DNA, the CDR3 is TGTGCCAGCAGCCCATTCGGGACGGGCACCGGGGAGCTGTTTTTT.

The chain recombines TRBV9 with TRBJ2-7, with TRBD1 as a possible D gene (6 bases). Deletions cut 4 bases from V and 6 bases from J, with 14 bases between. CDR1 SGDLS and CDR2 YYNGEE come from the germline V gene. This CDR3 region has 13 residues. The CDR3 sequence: CASSPTTGPEQYF. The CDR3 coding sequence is TGTGCCAGCAGCCCAACTACAGGGCCCGAGCAGTACTTC. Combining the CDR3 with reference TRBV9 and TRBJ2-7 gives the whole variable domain DSGVTQTPKHLITATGQRVTLRCSPRSGDLSVYWYQQSLDQGLQFLIQYYNGEERAKGNILERFSAQQFPDLHSELNLSSLELGDSALYFCASSPTTGPEQYFGPGTRLTVT.